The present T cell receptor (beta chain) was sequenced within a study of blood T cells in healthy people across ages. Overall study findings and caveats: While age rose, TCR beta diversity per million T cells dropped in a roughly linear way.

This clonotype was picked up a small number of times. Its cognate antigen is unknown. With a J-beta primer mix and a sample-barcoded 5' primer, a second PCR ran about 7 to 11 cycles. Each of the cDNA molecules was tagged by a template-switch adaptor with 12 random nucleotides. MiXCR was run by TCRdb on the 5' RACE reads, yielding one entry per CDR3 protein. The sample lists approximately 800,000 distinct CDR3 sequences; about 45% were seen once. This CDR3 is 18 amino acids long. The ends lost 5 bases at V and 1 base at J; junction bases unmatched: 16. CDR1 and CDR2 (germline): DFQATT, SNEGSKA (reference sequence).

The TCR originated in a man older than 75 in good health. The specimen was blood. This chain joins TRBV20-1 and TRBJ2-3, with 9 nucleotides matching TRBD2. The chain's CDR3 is CSAPSPGAGGFGTDTQYF. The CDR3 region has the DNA TGCAGTGCTCCCTCTCCGGGCGCGGGAGGGTTCGGCACAGATACGCAGTATTTT.